These 11 T cell receptor beta chains were all obtained from the same sample, sequenced in a study of T cell responses to AZD1222 COVID-19 vaccine. Profiling relied on immunoSEQ multiplex PCR, and the TCRdb table lists in-frame clones only, not all of them. The profile shows 110,000 to 150,000 clones, 89% of them singletons. The source was peripheral blood, collected on day 0 of AZD1222 vaccination. The receptors shown here come from an adult in good health.

V gene TRBV27 combines with J gene TRBJ1-5; D is uncertain. The V end lost 0 bases, the J end lost 9 bases, and 9 bases lay between the germline ends. Germline assignment: CDR1 MNHEY and CDR2 SMNVEV (reference sequence). This CDR3 is built from 13 residues. DNA of the CDR3: TGTGCCAGCAGTTTATCGATTGACCGGCCCCAGCATTTT. It specifies CASSLSIDRPQHF.

There are a few counts of this clone. The chain recombines TRBV18 with TRBJ1-1; 7 nucleotides agree with TRBD1. This CDR3 is built from 15 residues. Germline V lookup: CDR1 KGHSH, CDR2 LQKENI. The V and J ends lost 0 bases and 1 base, in that order; junction bases with no gene match: 2. The CDR3 region has the DNA TGTGCCAGCTCACCACCGGGGACAGCGAACACTGAAGCTTTCTTT. Protein product: CASSPPGTANTEAFF. The whole variable domain, remainder taken from reference TRBV18 and TRBJ1-1, is NAGVMQNPRHLVRRRGQEARLRCSPMKGHSHVYWYRQLPEEGLKFMVYLQKENIIDESGMPKERFSAEFPKEGPSILRIQQVVRGDSAAYFCASSPPGTANTEAFFGQGTRLTVV.

The V call is TRBV25-1, the J call TRBJ1-1, with D perhaps matching TRBD1 (5 bases). The CDR3 runs to 13 residues. Germline CDR1 reads MGHDK; CDR2 reads SYGVNS. V lost 5 bases, J lost 1 base, and 8 bases lay in between. The CDR3 nucleotides read TGTGCCAGCAGTTGGGGCGGGAACACTGAAGCTTTCTTT. This codes for CASSWGGNTEAFF.

The chain has TRBV28 and TRBJ1-2; D is unresolved. V gave up 6 bases and J gave up 8 bases, with 10 bases separating them. There are 11 residues in the CDR3. Per the germline V gene, CDR1 is MDHEN and CDR2 is SYDVKM. The CDR3 spells CASSLMGGYTF. Written as DNA, the CDR3 is TGTGCCAGCAGCCTAATGGGAGGCTACACCTTC.

This chain joins TRBV5-1 and TRBJ1-1; D remains ambiguous. From germline, CDR1 is SGHRS and CDR2 YFSETQ. This CDR3 has 16 amino acids. Trimming took 0 bases from V and 0 from J, leaving 12 bases between them. CDR3 DNA: TGCGCCAGCAGCTTGGAGCGGCATACCATGAACACTGAAGCTTTCTTT. Translated: CASSLERHTMNTEAFF.

The rearrangement uses TRBV27 and TRBJ1-4; TRBD1 aligns across 7 bases. With V trimmed by 7 bases and J by 4 bases, 9 bases remained unmatched. There are 15 residues in the CDR3. Germline assignment: CDR1 MNHEY and CDR2 SMNVEV (reference sequence). CDR3 DNA: TGTGCCAGCAAACTCAAGGGACAGAATAATGAAAAACTGTTTTTT. Its translation is CASKLKGQNNEKLFF.

The chain is built from TRBV28 and TRBJ2-7; 7 positions match TRBD1. The trim removed 5 bases at V and 4 bases at J, leaving 8 bases unmatched. Germline V gene lookup returns CDR1 MDHEN and CDR2 SYDVKM. The CDR3 is 14 amino acids. The CDR3 DNA is TGTGCCAGCAGTGAACCGGGACAGACTTACGAGCAGTACTTC. The encoded protein is CASSEPGQTYEQYF.

The rearrangement joins TRBV4-1 to TRBJ2-7, with a possible D match to TRBD1 (6 bases). Trimming took 4 bases from V and 2 from J, leaving 21 bases between them. The CDR3 is made up of 17 amino acids. Germline V gene lookup returns CDR1 MGHRA and CDR2 YSYEKL. CDR3 nucleotides: TGCGCCAGCAGCCTCCTACACTCGTTGGACAGTCCCTACGAGCAGTACTTC. Translated, it gives CASSLLHSLDSPYEQYF.

As to this clone: Other DNA sequences from this sample encode an identical CDR3 as well. V gene TRBV30 combines with J gene TRBJ1-3, with D hard to call. The V and J ends lost 0 bases and 0 bases respectively, with 0 bases between them. This CDR3 is built from 12 residues. Germline values: CDR1 GTSNPN, CDR2 SVGIG (reference sequence). The chain's CDR3 is CAWSVSGNTIYF. The CDR3 bases are TGTGCCTGGAGTGTCTCTGGAAACACCATATATTTT. The entire variable domain, with the rest obtained from reference TRBV30 and TRBJ1-3, is as follows: SQTIHQWPATLVQPVGSPLSLECTVEGTSNPNLYWYRQAAGRGLQLLFYSVGIGQISSEVPQNLSASRPQDRQFILSSKKLLLSDSGFYLCAWSVSGNTIYFGEGSWLTVV.

V gene TRBV12-5 combines with J gene TRBJ1-2; no firm D call. The CDR3 is 11 residues long. Germline V gene sequence: CDR1 LGHNT, CDR2 FRNRAP. Trimming removed 4 bases at V and 4 bases at J, with 4 bases between. DNA for the CDR3: TGTGCTAGTGGTTCCGGCTATGGCTACACCTTC. Translation gives CASGSGYGYTF.

The chain joins TRBV29-1 to TRBJ1-1; D ambiguous. The CDR3 totals 13 residues. Germline V gives CDR1 SQVTM, CDR2 ANQGSEA. Trimming removed 2 bases from V and 2 bases from J, with 9 bases in between. For the CDR3, the DNA is TGCAGCGTTGAACCCTTGAAAAACACTGAAGCTTTCTTT. This codes for CSVEPLKNTEAFF.